What follows describes a single T cell receptor beta chain. Its antigen is unknown. Clones were read by immunoSEQ multiplex PCR, and TCRdb kept only the in-frame ones, dropping some. The profile covers 2 million to 2.5 million clones, with about 95% appearing a single time and 0.85% to 1.3% taken by the ten largest. Naive CD8 cells lacked CD45RO and underwent positive selection for CCR7, leaving out terminally differentiated effector memory CD45RA+ cells. Only Caucasian adults living in Nashville, Tennessee served as donors. The sample is drawn from a study of shared clonotypes between healthy human individuals. Germline assignment: CDR1 SEHNR and CDR2 FQNEAQ (reference sequence). This CDR3 contains 17 residues. The J segment lost 7 bases and the V segment lost 6 bases, leaving 16 bases of the junction unmatched. General observations from the study: The four-donor shared clonotypes exceeded non-shared clonotypes in generation probability, with non-shared ones scoring lower. Researchers found naive subsets generally carried larger estimated richness than memory subsets. Naive CD4 clonotype sharing across several donors was 4.5% to 6%.

This sequence was found in a man younger than 30 in good health. Sequenced material: naive CD8+ T cells sorted from blood. This chain connects TRBV7-9 to TRBJ2-1; TRBD2 matches at 9 bases. This chain's CDR3 is CASRYPNLAGSPNEQFF. The CDR3 coding sequence is TGTGCCAGCAGATATCCGAACCTAGCGGGAAGCCCTAATGAGCAGTTCTTC. The full variable domain, with the rest looked up from reference TRBV7-9 and TRBJ2-1, is DTGVSQNPRHKITKRGQNVTFRCDPISEHNRLYWYRQTLGQGPEFLTYFQNEAQLEKSRLLSDRFSAERPKGSFSTLEIQRTEQGDSAMYLCASRYPNLAGSPNEQFFGPGTRLTVL.